These 22 T cell receptor beta chains share one sample of origin, sequenced in a study of T cells in Graves' hyperthyroidism and ophthalmopathy. Template material for amplifying TCR beta CDR3 regions consisted of RNA transcripts. A first-round RT-PCR of the TCR CDR3 used the HTBI primer set. TCRdb re-analysed the multiplex PCR reads in MiXCR, keeping a single row per CDR3 protein. The sample lists about 480,000 distinct CDR3 sequences, under 15% occurring once. Sequenced sample: blood. These receptors were collected from a woman in her late teens or twenties with Graves' hyperthyroidism.

As to this clonotype: The junction departs from germline at one end; a sequencing error may be responsible. The genes are TRBV24-1 and TRBJ2-5; D uncertain. This CDR3 spans 15 amino acids. Germline loops: CDR1 KGHDR, CDR2 SFDVKD. The CDR3 DNA reads TGTGCCTCCAGTGAGTCTTCCGGGTACCAAGAGACCCAGTACTTC. Translated, it gives CASSESSGYQETQYF.

This clonotype occurred many times. The chain recombines TRBV7-2 with TRBJ2-1, with TRBD2 matching 10 bases. This CDR3 is built from 17 residues. The trim removed 1 base at V and 4 bases at J, leaving 7 bases unmatched. Germline assignment: CDR1 SGHTA and CDR2 FQGNSA. CDR3 bases: TGTGCCAGCAGCTTAGGTCTAGCGGGAGCAGGTTACAATGAGCAGTTCTTC. Its translation is CASSLGLAGAGYNEQFF.

This clonotype was found many times. The rearrangement links TRBV7-8 to TRBJ2-6, with 8 nucleotides matching TRBD2. Germline assignment: CDR1 SGHVS and CDR2 FQNEAQ. Trimming cost V 2 bases and J 0 bases; bases outside gene matches: 18. The CDR3 length is 22 residues. CDR3 nucleotide sequence: TGTGCCAGCAGCTTATACAATCTTGGCGGGAGGTCACAACTCTCTGGGGCCAACGTCCTGACTTTC. As protein: CASSLYNLGGRSQLSGANVLTF. Variable domain in full (rest from reference TRBV7-8 and TRBJ2-6): GAGVSQSPRYKVAKRGQDVALRCDPISGHVSLFWYQQALGQGPEFLTYFQNEAQLDKSGLPSDRFFAERPEGSVSTLKIQRTQQEDSAVYLCASSLYNLGGRSQLSGANVLTFGAGSRLTVL.

This clonotype was detected ten times or more. This rearrangement joins TRBV30 to TRBJ1-1; 7 bases align to TRBD1. This CDR3 spans 16 amino acids. CDR1 and CDR2 (germline): GTSNPN, SVGIG (reference sequence). The ends lost 0 bases at V and 7 bases at J; junction bases unmatched: 14. The CDR3 region has the DNA TGTGCCTGGAGTGTTGTTCGAGACAGGGAAACTAATGAAGCTTTCTTT. Protein sequence: CAWSVVRDRETNEAFF.

This clonotype was counted at least ten times. The chain carries TRBV30 and TRBJ2-2; the D is unclear. Per germline, CDR1 GTSNPN and CDR2 SVGIG (reference sequence). V was pared by 3 bases and J by 4 bases, with 6 bases between. CDR3 length: 12 residues. The CDR3 sequence is CAWREGTGELFF. DNA for the CDR3: TGTGCCTGGAGAGAAGGCACCGGGGAGCTGTTTTTT. The complete variable domain, with remaining parts taken from reference TRBV30 and TRBJ2-2, reads SQTIHQWPATLVQPVGSPLSLECTVEGTSNPNLYWYRQAAGRGLQLLFYSVGIGQISSEVPQNLSASRPQDRQFILSSKKLLLSDSGFYLCAWREGTGELFFGEGSRLTVL.

This chain joins TRBV20-1 and TRBJ2-1, with TRBD2 identical over 12 bases. Germline V CDR1 and CDR2: DFQATT, SNEGSKA (reference sequence). J lost 2 bases, V lost 5 bases, and 4 bases had no gene match. This CDR3 is 15 amino acids long. The CDR3 protein is CSAQSSGGAYNEQFF. DNA for the CDR3: TGCAGTGCTCAGTCTAGCGGGGGGGCCTACAATGAGCAGTTCTTC.

This chain connects TRBV20-1 to TRBJ1-3; D not resolved. The V and J ends lost 5 bases and 0 bases respectively, with 8 bases between them. The CDR3 is 13 residues long. Germline V CDR1 and CDR2: DFQATT, SNEGSKA (reference sequence). As DNA, the CDR3 is TGCAGTGCTCTCGGGAACTCTGGAAACACCATATATTTT. Translating it yields CSALGNSGNTIYF.

This clonotype has a count of ten or more. The CDR3 is CASSPPGPLQGAFF. In DNA, the CDR3 is TGTGCCAGCTCACCCCCCGGGCCACTCCAGGGAGCTTTCTTT. The chain recombines TRBV18 with TRBJ1-1; D might be TRBD1 (5 bases). Between the trimmed V and J ends, which lost 3 bases and 10 bases, there was a span of 18 bases. Germline CDR1 and CDR2: KGHSH and LQKENI. The CDR3 has 14 amino acids.

A few counts support this clonotype. The J gene is TRBJ2-2, the V gene TRBV19; perhaps TRBD2 as D (6 bases). The germline V gene has CDR1 LNHDA and CDR2 SQIVND (reference sequence). Trimming stripped 8 bases from V and 8 bases from J, with 18 bases between. This CDR3 spans 14 amino acids. As DNA, the CDR3 is TGTGCCAGTTTACCCCCCGGGAGCTCGGGGGAGCTGTTTTTT. Translation: CASLPPGSSGELFF.

The chain uses TRBV11-2 and TRBJ2-1, with D perhaps TRBD2 (6 bases). Germline V gene sequence: CDR1 SGHAT, CDR2 FQNNGV. The CDR3 is 15 amino acids. The V end lost 4 bases, the J end lost 8 bases, and 18 bases lay between the germline ends. The CDR3: CASSSGGTSMHEQFF. For the CDR3, the DNA is TGTGCCAGCAGCTCGGGCGGGACCTCCATGCATGAGCAGTTCTTC.

This clonotype was counted at least ten times. The V call is TRBV3-1, the J call TRBJ2-2; D uncertain. Trimming cost V 3 bases and J 3 bases, with 11 bases left between them. Germline values: CDR1 LGHDT, CDR2 YNNKEL (reference sequence). The CDR3 consists of 15 residues. CDR3 DNA: TGTGCCAGCAGCCAGTACGCTGGGGACACCGGGGAGCTGTTTTTT. Protein product: CASSQYAGDTGELFF. The full variable domain, completed using reference TRBV3-1 and TRBJ2-2, is DTAVSQTPKYLVTQMGNDKSIKCEQNLGHDTMYWYKQDSKKFLKIMFSYNNKELIINETVPNRFSPKSPDKAHLNLHINSLELGDSAVYFCASSQYAGDTGELFFGEGSRLTVL.

There are a few counts of this clonotype. The chain couples TRBV12-3 or TRBV12-4 to TRBJ1-5, with D tentatively TRBD1 (5 bases). Trimming shortened V by 6 bases and J by 0 bases, and 9 bases separated the two germline ends. This CDR3 spans 14 amino acids. CDR3 in amino acids: CASSRDFSNQPQHF. The CDR3 region has the DNA TGTGCCAGCAGCCGGGACTTTAGCAATCAGCCCCAGCATTTT.

This clonotype was counted ten times or more. This chain links TRBV2 with TRBJ2-1, with 9 bases lining up with TRBD1. Germline-derived CDR1 and CDR2 are SNHLY and FYNNEI. The CDR3 is 13 residues long. V gave up 10 bases and J gave up 6 bases; unmatched junction bases: 7. CDR3 DNA sequence: TGTGCCACCTCGGGACAGGGAGGCAATGAGCAGTTCTTC. It codes for CATSGQGGNEQFF.

In its sample, this clonotype was seen many times. This rearrangement joins TRBV5-1 to TRBJ2-5, with TRBD2 as a possible D gene (6 bases). Looked up from germline, CDR1 is SGHRS and CDR2 is YFSETQ. This CDR3 region has 14 residues. V lost 4 bases, J lost 3 bases, and 13 bases lay in between. The CDR3 here is CASSPGGGKETQYF. As DNA, the CDR3 is TGCGCCAGCAGCCCGGGCGGCGGGAAAGAGACCCAGTACTTC.

The chain joins TRBV20-1 to TRBJ2-1; 9 positions match TRBD2. The CDR3 length is 16 residues. Germline V gives CDR1 DFQATT, CDR2 SNEGSKA (reference sequence). V gave up 0 bases and J gave up 7 bases; unmatched junction bases: 10. CDR3 sequence: CSARDSRGLASNEQFF. The DNA of the CDR3 is TGCAGTGCTAGAGATTCACGGGGACTAGCTTCGAATGAGCAGTTCTTC.

This clonotype was counted between two and nine times. This chain connects TRBV7-2 to TRBJ2-3, with TRBD2 identical over 14 bases. CDR1 and CDR2 from the germline V gene are SGHTA and FQGNSA. The CDR3 has 19 amino acids. The trim removed 3 bases at V and 2 bases at J, leaving 10 bases unmatched. The CDR3 DNA sequence: TGTGCCAGCAGCTTTCGGACTAGCGGGAGGCCAACAGCCACAGATACGCAGTATTTT. Translated: CASSFRTSGRPTATDTQYF.

This clonotype showed up many times. The CDR3 region is CASSRYRGIEELFF. DNA of the CDR3: TGTGCCAGCAGTAGGTACCGAGGGATTGAGGAGCTGTTTTTT. The chain couples TRBV6-1 to TRBJ2-2; D possibly corresponds to TRBD2 (5 bases). Per germline, CDR1 MNHNS and CDR2 SASEGT. The CDR3 is 14 amino acids. The germline V and J ends were trimmed by 5 bases and 10 bases, with 17 bases remaining between them.

In its sample, this clonotype was seen many times. CDR3 nucleotides: TGTGCCATCATCACGGGTGAAAAACTGTTTTTT. Amino acids: CAIITGEKLFF. The chain has TRBV10-3 and TRBJ1-4; D is undetermined. Per the germline V gene, CDR1 is ENHRY and CDR2 is SYGVKD. V shed 7 bases and J shed 7 bases, with 7 bases lying between them. The CDR3 sequence is 11 residues long.

The chain joins TRBV19 to TRBJ1-1; D remains ambiguous. The germline V gene encodes CDR1 LNHDA and CDR2 SQIVND (reference sequence). The V end lost 2 bases, the J end lost 1 base, and 8 bases lay between the germline ends. This CDR3 spans 14 amino acids. CDR3 in DNA: TGTGCCAGTAGTATAAACCCGGCGAACACTGAAGCTTTCTTT. Translation: CASSINPANTEAFF.

There are many counts of this clonotype. CDR3 DNA sequence: TGCGCCAGCAGCGTGAGGACTCGCCTCTCGGGCACAGATACGCAGTATTTT. Translated: CASSVRTRLSGTDTQYF. The V gene is TRBV5-1, the J gene TRBJ2-3; D possibly corresponds to TRBD2 (5 bases). The V end lost 4 bases, the J end lost 1 base, and 19 bases lay between the germline ends. The CDR3 loop spans 17 amino acids. CDR1 and CDR2 (germline): SGHRS, YFSETQ. Using reference TRBV5-1 and TRBJ2-3 for the parts outside the CDR3, the full variable domain is KAGVTQTPRYLIKTRGQQVTLSCSPISGHRSVSWYQQTPGQGLQFLFEYFSETQRNKGNFPGRFSGRQFSNSRSEMNVSTLELGDSALYLCASSVRTRLSGTDTQYFGPGTRLTVL.

This clonotype was seen many times. CDR3 DNA: TGTGCCAGCAGCTTAGATGGGGTAGCGGACACTGAGCAGTTCTTC. Residues: CASSLDGVADTEQFF. The chain combines TRBV11-2 with TRBJ2-1; possible D gene TRBD2, 6 bases. V lost 0 bases and J 9 bases, leaving 15 bases between the germline ends. Looked up from germline, CDR1 is SGHAT and CDR2 is FQNNGV. This CDR3 comprises 15 residues.

CDR3 in DNA: TGCAGTGCTAGAGATAGAGACCCGGGACAGGGGTGGACTAACACTGAAGCTTTCTTT. Translating gives CSARDRDPGQGWTNTEAFF. V is TRBV20-1 and J is TRBJ1-1, with 10 positions matching TRBD1. Germline CDR1 is DFQATT and CDR2 is SNEGSKA (reference sequence). V lost 0 bases to trimming and J lost 2 bases; unmatched junction nucleotides: 15. The CDR3 runs to 19 residues.